These T cell receptor beta chains were read from a single sample in a study of PD-1 blockade in classical Hodgkin lymphoma. TCRdb's table, derived via immunoSEQ multiplex PCR, lists solely in-frame clones and lacks some. The profile shows approximately 4,700 clones, just over 75% of them singletons. Sequencing used CD8+ T cells from blood, obtained at baseline. These receptors all come from a human donor with classical Hodgkin lymphoma. The conserved cysteine and the conserved F or W are not part of the CDR3 here.

>TRBV27
ASGTLVRSRGAGYT
>TRBV5-8
ASSLGGISYNEQF
>TRBV5-4
ASSLGGSEQY
>TRBV11-2
ASNPTGRFQETQY
>TRBV29-1
SVAAGRGTEAF
>TRBV9
ASSSWGVTATDTQY
>TRBV7-9
ASSLGTSGSLYIQY
>TRBV19
ASSNSHTGTGSSPLH
>TRBV7-9
ASSLGVGRYGYT
>TRBV30
ATSGSVDTQY
>TRBV11-2
ASSQETGNYGYT
>TRBV18
ASSPGTSNYGYT
>TRBV5-6
ASSLGSGTAYEQY
>TRBV19
ASSGTDLPYNEQF
>TRBV21-1
ASSKDLAGGFHEQY
>TRBV5-4
ASSVRSGGETQY
>TRBV19
ASTTGRGNTEAF
>TRBV6-1
ASSPGTGGANGYT